Listed below are T cell receptor beta chains from one sample, sequenced in a study of identical twins. One entry per CDR3 protein results from TCRdb running MiXCR on the 5' RACE reads. The sample consists of under 350,000 distinct CDR3 sequences, nearly 9.5% of them appearing once. These same data were also listed under a study on yellow fever vaccine responses in identical twins.

Specimen: CD8+ T cells sorted from blood. All receptors derive from a woman between 18 and 29 years old in good health. CDR3s include the opening cysteine and the closing phenylalanine or tryptophan. D genes are given only for firm matches. A row's size may be missing; if present it is once, few, many or a size class.

clone_size	d_call	j_call	v_call	cdr3_nt	cdr3_aa
few	NA	TRBJ2-7	TRBV2	TGTGCCACCCTACGGGAGCTGTCCTACGAGCAGTACTTC	CATLRELSYEQYF
many	NA	TRBJ1-1	TRBV4-2	TGTGCCAGCAGCCAAAAAGGTACTTGGGGCACTGAAGCTTTCTTT	CASSQKGTWGTEAFF
NA	NA	TRBJ2-5	TRBV6-6	TGTGCCAGCATCACCCTGACAGAAGAGACCCAGTACTTC	CASITLTEETQYF
NA	NA	TRBJ2-1	TRBV4-3	TGCGCCAGCAGCCAAGTTTTCGGCGGCGACTCCTACAATGAGCAGTTCTTC	CASSQVFGGDSYNEQFF
many	NA	TRBJ2-7	TRBV9	TGTGCCAGCAGCGTAGGGAGTAGCGTCTCCTACGAGCAGTACTTC	CASSVGSSVSYEQYF
many	TRBD2	TRBJ2-3	TRBV12-3/TRBV12-4	TGTGCCAGCAGTTTATTTGCTAGCGGAGTCACAGATACGCAGTATTTT	CASSLFASGVTDTQYF
many	TRBD1	TRBJ2-7	TRBV10-3	TGTGCCATCACCCACCAAATTTCGACAGGGCATTCCGTCGAGCAGTACTTC	CAITHQISTGHSVEQYF
NA	NA	TRBJ1-1	TRBV7-9	TGTGCCAGCAGCGAGGACGCGACGAACACTGAAGCTTTCTTT	CASSEDATNTEAFF
many	NA	TRBJ2-1	TRBV7-3	TGTGCCAGCAGCTTAGGGCCGGGGTCCTACAATGAGCAGTTCTTC	CASSLGPGSYNEQFF
many	NA	TRBJ2-7	TRBV7-9	TGTGCCAGCACAGGGAACTCCTACGAGCAGTACTTC	CASTGNSYEQYF
few	TRBD2	TRBJ2-1	TRBV9	TGTGCCAGCAGCGCCCGACTAGCGGTCTCTCTAGACAATGAGCAGTTCTTC	CASSARLAVSLDNEQFF
few	NA	TRBJ2-7	TRBV7-8	TGTGCCAGCAGCTTCGGGACCCCAACCTACGAGCAGTACTTC	CASSFGTPTYEQYF
NA	TRBD1	TRBJ2-1	TRBV5-1	TGCGCCAGCAGCTTGGAGGACAGGAGCCTCCCTATGTTCTTC	CASSLEDRSLPMFF
NA	NA	TRBJ2-7	TRBV20-1	TGCAGTGCTAGAGTTGTAAGTTTGGGGGGCGTCGAGTCCTACGAGCAGTACTTC	CSARVVSLGGVESYEQYF
many	TRBD2	TRBJ2-1	TRBV20-1	TGCAGTGGCCCTCGACTAGCGGACATAGGAGGGGAGCAGTTCTTC	CSGPRLADIGGEQFF
NA	NA	TRBJ2-7	TRBV9	TGTGCCAGCAGCCCGAATACAGGCCGTAACGAGCAGTACTTC	CASSPNTGRNEQYF
NA	NA	TRBJ2-5	TRBV10-3	TGTGCCATCAGTGTATCCGGGGCCACGCAAGAGACCCGGTACTTC	CAISVSGATQETRYF
few	NA	TRBJ2-1	TRBV30	TGTGCCTGGAGTCAGGGGCAGACCGCCTACAATGAGCAGTTCTTC	CAWSQGQTAYNEQFF
NA	NA	TRBJ2-7	TRBV24-1	TGTGCCACCAGTGAAGGATACGAGCAGTACTTC	CATSEGYEQYF
once	TRBD2	TRBJ2-1	TRBV2	TGTGCCCGCAGTTTAGGTGGTGGGAGGACTAGGGAGGACAATGAGCAGTTCTTC	CARSLGGGRTREDNEQFF
many	TRBD1	TRBJ2-5	TRBV12-3/TRBV12-4	TGTGCCAGCAGTCGGGGACAGGAACGCGCCTCGGAGACCCAGTACTTC	CASSRGQERASETQYF
NA	TRBD2	TRBJ2-3	TRBV5-1	TGCGCCAGCAGCAGGACATCACTAGCGGGAGTTACAGATACGCAGTATTTT	CASSRTSLAGVTDTQYF
many	NA	TRBJ2-7	TRBV12-3/TRBV12-4	TGTGCCAGCAGCCCCGGTTGGTACGAGCAGTACTTC	CASSPGWYEQYF
NA	NA	TRBJ2-3	TRBV6-2/TRBV6-3	TGTGCCAGCAGTTACCTATCAGATACGCAGTATTTT	CASSYLSDTQYF